This T cell receptor beta chain was recovered during a study of T cells in Graves' hyperthyroidism and ophthalmopathy. The study's findings and limits: A model using 13 V-J features told ophthalmopathy apart from stable hyperthyroidism.

Patients showing uncontrolled infection, other autoimmune disease, pregnancy or lactation were ineligible. The PBMCs had their origin in 10 ml of fresh peripheral blood. The length of the CDR3 is 16 residues. CDR1 PRHDT and CDR2 FYEKMQ come from the germline V gene (reference sequence). V was clipped by 3 bases and J by 0 bases, with 15 bases between them. In its sample, this clonotype was seen many times. What it recognizes is unknown. What was amplified from RNA transcripts were TCR beta CDR3 regions. With the HTBI primer set, the TCR CDR3 went through a first round of RT-PCR. TCRdb fed the multiplex PCR reads into MiXCR, producing one record per CDR3 protein. This sample has roughly 380,000 distinct CDR3 sequences, with around 13% found just once.

The receptor's source is a woman aged 55-69 years with Graves' hyperthyroidism. Sequencing was performed on blood. The rearrangement joins TRBV13 to TRBJ2-7; D is tentatively TRBD1 or TRBD2 (5 bases each). CDR3 sequence: CASSFYGAGISYEQYF. CDR3 DNA: TGTGCCAGCAGCTTCTACGGGGCAGGGATCTCCTACGAGCAGTACTTC.